The 30 T cell receptor beta chains presented below share a single source sample, sequenced in a study of vaccination and CD4 T cells after COVID-19. Sequenced with the Oncomine TCR Beta short-read assay was DNA taken from cultured CD4+ T cells. TCRdb called the PCR reads again in MiXCR, with one record for every CDR3 protein. In the table there are 13,000 or so distinct CDR3 sequences, 41% of which are singletons. No antigen is known for these receptors. The treatment: roughly 11-day PBMC culture with coronavirus spike peptide pools or control peptides (ViraFEST assay). The sample in question was CD4+ T cells from blood, cultured in vitro, obtained after SARS-CoV-2 vaccination. These TCRs come from a human donor who had recovered from COVID-19.

In this sample, this clonotype turned up a few times. The V call is TRBV7-2, the J call TRBJ1-1, with D unclear. Trimming removed 5 bases at V and 6 bases at J, with 13 bases between. The CDR3 covers 13 residues. Germline CDR1 and CDR2: SGHTA and FQGNSA. The CDR3 loop reads CASSPSFAAEAFF. CDR3 in DNA: TGTGCCAGCAGCCCGAGTTTTGCGGCTGAAGCTTTCTTT.

This clonotype was observed a few times. This chain links TRBV20-1 with TRBJ2-5; D might be TRBD2 (5 bases). CDR1 and CDR2 from the germline V gene are DFQATT and SNEGSKA (reference sequence). CDR3 length: 15 residues. V was shortened by 6 bases and J by 0 bases, with 17 bases between the two germline ends. CDR3 region: CSAHIPGNNQETQYF. The CDR3 DNA is TGCAGTGCCCATATACCCGGGAACAACCAAGAGACCCAGTACTTC.

The chain employs TRBV20-1 and TRBJ1-2; D is unclear. The CDR3 is 16 amino acids. Looked up from germline, CDR1 is DFQATT and CDR2 is SNEGSKA (reference sequence). V shed 0 bases and J shed 8 bases, with 22 bases lying between them. The CDR3 DNA is TGCAGTGCTAGAGATCGCCTCCCCAATGGTCGGAGAGGCTACACCTTC. Encoded protein: CSARDRLPNGRRGYTF.

This clonotype was seen more than once but under ten times. The V and J genes are TRBV11-2 and TRBJ2-7; 7 bases fit TRBD1. Looked up from germline, CDR1 is SGHAT and CDR2 is FQNNGV. V was clipped by 3 bases and J by 0 bases; unmatched bases: 2. CDR3 size: 14 residues. The CDR3 protein is CASSFRDSSYEQYF. CDR3 nucleotide sequence: TGTGCCAGCAGCTTCAGGGACAGCTCCTACGAGCAGTACTTC. Full variable domain (missing parts from reference TRBV11-2 and TRBJ2-7): EAGVAQSPRYKIIEKRQSVAFWCNPISGHATLYWYQQILGQGPKLLIQFQNNGVVDDSQLPKDRFSAERLKGVDSTLKIQPAKLEDSAVYLCASSFRDSSYEQYFGPGTRLTVT.

This clonotype was recorded a few times. This chain connects TRBV6-4 to TRBJ2-3; 10 bases line up with TRBD2. The ends lost 4 bases at V and 4 bases at J; junction bases unmatched: 5. Germline CDR1 reads MRHNA; CDR2 reads SNTAGT. The CDR3 has 15 amino acids. The CDR3 sequence: CASSVVAGGPDTQYF. CDR3 sequence (DNA): TGTGCCAGCAGTGTGGTAGCGGGGGGCCCAGATACGCAGTATTTT.

The rearrangement joins TRBV11-2 to TRBJ2-7, with D maybe TRBD1 (5 bases). V lost 5 bases to trimming and J lost 2 bases, with 19 bases between them. The germline CDR1 and CDR2 sequences are SGHAT and FQNNGV. The CDR3 is made up of 16 amino acids. The chain's CDR3 is CASSKGKGSKTYEQYF. CDR3 bases: TGTGCCAGCAGCAAGGGGAAGGGGTCGAAGACCTACGAGCAGTACTTC.

J is TRBJ2-7 and V is TRBV6-1, with D perhaps assigned TRBD1 or TRBD2 (5 bases each). V shed 6 bases and J shed 0 bases, with 15 bases lying between them. The V gene's germline CDR1 is MNHNS and CDR2 SASEGT. This CDR3 spans 15 amino acids. The CDR3 reads CASRDTGTISYEQYF. CDR3 sequence (DNA): TGTGCCAGCAGGGATACCGGGACCATCTCCTACGAGCAGTACTTC.

This clonotype was counted a few times. CDR3 DNA: TGTGCCAGCTATGGATGGGGAGTGATCAAGCCCCAGCATTTT. Protein product: CASYGWGVIKPQHF. This sequence joins TRBV28 and TRBJ1-5; no definite D call. The CDR3 contains 14 residues. The V end lost 8 bases, the J end lost 8 bases, and 19 bases lay between the germline ends. CDR1 is MDHEN and CDR2 is SYDVKM in the germline V gene.

The chain uses TRBV2 and TRBJ2-3; 8 nucleotides align to TRBD2. The J segment lost 4 bases and the V segment lost 4 bases, leaving 7 bases of the junction unmatched. Per the germline V gene, CDR1 is SNHLY and CDR2 is FYNNEI. This CDR3 comprises 15 residues. CDR3 sequence reads: CASSVPGLVSDTQYF. The CDR3 bases are TGTGCCAGCAGTGTCCCGGGACTAGTGTCAGATACGCAGTATTTT.

The rearrangement links TRBV20-1 to TRBJ2-5; 8 bases are shared with TRBD2. Germline lookup yields CDR1 DFQATT and CDR2 SNEGSKA (reference sequence). The CDR3 is made up of 13 amino acids. After removal of 5 bases from V and 5 bases from J, the junction contained 7 bases not matched to a gene. The CDR3 loop is CSALTPGGETQYF. The CDR3 bases are TGCAGTGCTCTCACCCCGGGAGGGGAGACCCAGTACTTC.

This clonotype appeared a few times. This chain joins TRBV6-2 or TRBV6-3 and TRBJ1-5; D might be TRBD1 (5 bases). The CDR3 spans 13 residues. CDR1 and CDR2 from the germline V gene are MNHEY and SVGEGT. Trimming removed 6 bases at V and 5 bases at J, with 11 bases between. DNA of the CDR3: TGTGCCAGCAGCCCGGGACGATATCAGCCCCAGCATTTT. Translating it yields CASSPGRYQPQHF.

The V call is TRBV2, the J call TRBJ2-7, with D possibly being TRBD2 (6 bases). The CDR3 is made up of 14 amino acids. V was clipped by 7 bases and J by 0 bases, with 13 bases between them. CDR1 is SNHLY, CDR2 FYNNEI, per germline. Here the CDR3 reads CASTLGRPSYEQYF. CDR3 sequence (DNA): TGTGCCAGCACTTTGGGGAGGCCCTCCTACGAGCAGTACTTC.

The sample holds a few counts of this clonotype. This chain uses TRBV6-5 with TRBJ1-1, with D perhaps TRBD1 (5 bases). Deletions cut 2 bases from V and 8 bases from J, with 15 bases between. The CDR3 contains 14 residues. Per the germline V gene, CDR1 is MNHEY and CDR2 is SVGAGI. The CDR3 coding sequence is TGTGCCAGCAGTTACAGATCTAGGGGCCGGGAAGCTTTCTTT. Translated: CASSYRSRGREAFF.

The table lists this clonotype with a few counts. V usage is TRBV6-2 or TRBV6-3 and J usage is TRBJ2-7; D ambiguous. Per germline, CDR1 MNHEY and CDR2 SVGEGT. The V and J ends lost 6 bases and 0 bases respectively, with 9 bases between them. The CDR3 has 13 amino acids. CDR3 nucleotide sequence: TGTGCCAGCAGGAACGGAATCTCCTACGAGCAGTACTTC. Its translation: CASRNGISYEQYF.

This clonotype has more than one count but fewer than ten. This chain joins TRBV5-4 and TRBJ2-5; TRBD2 matches at 13 bases. The CDR3 is 16 amino acids. J gave up 5 bases and V 4 bases, and 8 bases lay outside the gene matches. Germline assignment: CDR1 SGHNT and CDR2 YYREEE (reference sequence). The CDR3 is CASSPRTSGRAETQYF. The CDR3 coding sequence is TGTGCCAGCAGCCCGCGGACTAGCGGGAGAGCTGAGACCCAGTACTTC.

In this sample, this clonotype turned up a few times. V is TRBV7-8 and J is TRBJ2-7; possibly TRBD1 for D (5 bases). The CDR3 totals 14 residues. V shed 5 bases and J shed 2 bases, with 13 bases lying between them. Germline CDR1 and CDR2: SGHVS and FQNEAQ. The CDR3 DNA reads TGTGCCAGCAGCCTAACCCAACAGGCCTACGAGCAGTACTTC. This translates into CASSLTQQAYEQYF.

V is TRBV20-1 and J is TRBJ2-3, with 11 positions matching TRBD2. CDR1 DFQATT and CDR2 SNEGSKA come from the germline V gene (reference sequence). V gave up 7 bases and J gave up 6 bases; unmatched junction bases: 12. The CDR3 loop spans 15 amino acids. CDR3 nucleotide sequence: TGCAGTGTTAGCTCTCTTAGCGGGAGGGCGGATACGCAGTATTTT. Translating gives CSVSSLSGRADTQYF.

V usage is TRBV12-3 or TRBV12-4 and J usage is TRBJ1-1, with D perhaps matching TRBD1 (6 bases). The CDR3 length is 12 residues. Trimming shortened V by 7 bases and J by 6 bases, and 12 bases separated the two germline ends. DNA for the CDR3: TGTGCCAGCATACTCGAGGGGGCTGAAGCTTTCTTT. Amino acids: CASILEGAEAFF.

This clonotype occurred a few times. This chain uses TRBV6-1 with TRBJ2-7; 9 bases align to TRBD1. V lost 5 bases and J lost 5; bases outside the gene matches: 7. The CDR3 contains 14 residues. Germline CDR1 is MNHNS and CDR2 is SASEGT. The CDR3 is CASSRTGDVNEQYF. As DNA, the CDR3 is TGTGCCAGCAGTCGGACAGGGGACGTCAACGAGCAGTACTTC.

This clonotype was recorded once. V gene TRBV7-7 combines with J gene TRBJ2-2, with TRBD2 as a possible D gene (7 bases). The length of the CDR3 is 15 residues. Germline values: CDR1 SSHAT, CDR2 FNYEAQ (reference sequence). The V end was cut by 5 bases, the J end by 7 bases, with 17 bases between. CDR3 in DNA: TGTGCCAGCAGCGCTTTGCGGGGGCAAGGCGGGGAGCTGTTTTTT. Protein sequence: CASSALRGQGGELFF.

The CDR3 spells CASSFETGGNSPLHF. The DNA for the CDR3 is TGTGCCAGCAGCTTTGAGACAGGGGGCAATTCACCCCTCCACTTT. The genes are TRBV7-2 and TRBJ1-6; 10 bases match TRBD1. Germline V gene data show CDR1 as SGHTA and CDR2 as FQGNSA. V was clipped by 3 bases and J by 7 bases; unmatched bases: 3. This CDR3 has 15 residues. Filled out from reference TRBV7-2 and TRBJ1-6, the complete variable domain reads GAGVSQSPSNKVTEKGKDVELRCDPISGHTALYWYRQSLGQGLEFLIYFQGNSAPDKSGLPSDRFSAERTGGSVSTLTIQRTQQEDSAVYLCASSFETGGNSPLHFGNGTRLTVT.

V is TRBV30 and J is TRBJ1-2; TRBD1 agrees at 10 bases. After removal of 5 bases from V and 4 bases from J, the junction contained 10 bases not matched to a gene. In germline, CDR1 is GTSNPN, CDR2 SVGIG (reference sequence). The CDR3 covers 15 residues. CDR3 region: CAWGNSGQGSYGYTF. The DNA of the CDR3 is TGTGCCTGGGGCAACTCGGGACAGGGGAGCTATGGCTACACCTTC.

This clonotype has a single count. V is TRBV15 and J is TRBJ2-5, with TRBD1 identical over 10 bases. There are 15 residues in the CDR3. Trimming removed 1 base from V and 4 bases from J; junction bases left unmatched: 3. CDR1 LNHNV and CDR2 YYDKDF come from the germline V gene (reference sequence). The CDR3 sequence is CATSRVGTGVETQYF. CDR3 sequence (DNA): TGTGCCACCAGCAGAGTCGGGACAGGGGTAGAGACCCAGTACTTC.

The chain recombines TRBV20-1 with TRBJ1-1, with D perhaps TRBD1 (5 bases). Trimming took 0 bases from V and 11 from J, leaving 16 bases between them. The germline V gene encodes CDR1 DFQATT and CDR2 SNEGSKA (reference sequence). This CDR3 has 13 residues. CDR3: CSARDSGRYSAFF. The CDR3 nucleotides are TGCAGTGCTAGAGATTCGGGGCGGTATTCGGCTTTCTTT.

The chain joins TRBV10-1 to TRBJ2-2, with D unresolved. With 6 bases removed from V and 2 bases from J, the gap between germline ends came to 16 bases. The CDR3 consists of 16 residues. Germline lookup yields CDR1 WNHNN and CDR2 SYGVQD (reference sequence). CDR3 residues: CASSDPSAPNTGELFF. CDR3 bases: TGCGCCAGCAGCGATCCGTCGGCTCCCAACACCGGGGAGCTGTTTTTT.

The chain employs TRBV20-1 and TRBJ1-5; D might be TRBD1 (6 bases). The germline CDR1 and CDR2 sequences are DFQATT and SNEGSKA (reference sequence). With 3 bases removed from V and 7 bases from J, the gap between germline ends came to 13 bases. This CDR3 spans 13 amino acids. The CDR3 region is CSARVGAQQPQHF. CDR3 DNA sequence: TGCAGTGCTAGGGTGGGGGCGCAACAGCCCCAGCATTTT.

V is TRBV7-8 and J is TRBJ2-3; perhaps TRBD1 as D (5 bases). CDR3 size: 14 residues. The germline V gene encodes CDR1 SGHVS and CDR2 FQNEAQ. The V and J ends lost 4 bases and 9 bases respectively, with 17 bases between them. The CDR3 reads CASSSRAKGRTQYF. In nucleotides, the CDR3 is TGTGCCAGCAGCTCCCGGGCCAAGGGGCGGACGCAGTATTTT.

This chain connects TRBV7-9 to TRBJ2-2; D unresolved. Germline loops: CDR1 SEHNR, CDR2 FQNEAQ (reference sequence). Trimming stripped 4 bases from V and 0 bases from J, with 0 bases between. This CDR3 region has 12 residues. The CDR3: CASSSNTGELFF. The DNA for the CDR3 is TGTGCCAGCAGCTCGAACACCGGGGAGCTGTTTTTT.

This chain uses TRBV7-9 with TRBJ2-2; D not resolved. Germline CDR1 reads SEHNR; CDR2 reads FQNEAQ (reference sequence). The CDR3 consists of 15 residues. Trimming cost V 2 bases and J 5 bases, with 12 bases left between them. CDR3 loop: CASSLNFGDTGELFF. CDR3 coding DNA: TGTGCCAGCAGCTTAAATTTTGGGGATACCGGGGAGCTGTTTTTT.

The rearrangement joins TRBV6-1 to TRBJ1-4; D unclear. The V gene's germline CDR1 is MNHNS and CDR2 SASEGT. The CDR3 loop spans 13 amino acids. V lost 3 bases and J 5 bases, leaving 7 bases between the germline ends. The CDR3 spells CASSDQLNEKLFF. CDR3 DNA: TGTGCCAGCAGTGACCAGCTAAATGAAAAACTGTTTTTT.